Listed below are T cell receptor beta chains from one sample, sequenced in a study of T cells after posttransplantation cyclophosphamide. Generated by immunoSEQ multiplex PCR, the TCRdb table keeps only in-frame clones and is missing some. The sample lists approximately 15,000 clones, about four fifths seen once, with around 0.87% in the top ten. The sequenced sample consisted of memory CD4+ T cells sorted from PBMCs. These receptors were collected from a man between 50 and 59 years old in good health, CMV-negative, and a related stem cell transplant donor. Both conserved end residues are part of each CDR3. The order of the fields is clone size, J gene, D gene, V gene, CDR3 DNA, CDR3 protein. A D gene is named only where the DNA matches it firmly. Part of the rows lack a size; the others show once, few, many or a class for expanded clones.

>-|TRBJ2-5|TRBD2|TRBV6-6
TGTGCCAGCAGTTACCAGGCGGGAGGGCCTGGGGAGACCCAGTACTTC
CASSYQAGGPGETQYF
>-|TRBJ2-5|-|TRBV7-2
TGTGCCAGCAGCTTATTCTCGGGGGGCGGACAAGGGACCCAGTACTTC
CASSLFSGGGQGTQYF
>-|TRBJ2-5|-|TRBV4-3
TGCGCCAGCAGCCAAGAAACTTGGGGCCCAGAGACCCAGTACTTC
CASSQETWGPETQYF
>few|TRBJ2-6|TRBD1|TRBV19
TGTGCCAGTAGTGTGCCCGGGACAGGGGGTTCGACTGGGGCCAACGTCCTGACTTTC
CASSVPGTGGSTGANVLTF
>-|TRBJ2-7|-|TRBV21-1
TGTGCCAGCGGGGCGATTGGCTACGAGCAGTACTTC
CASGAIGYEQYF
>once|TRBJ1-6|-|TRBV5-4
TGTGCCAGCAGCTTGATCACAGGGAGTTCACCCCTCCACTTT
CASSLITGSSPLHF
>-|TRBJ1-6|-|TRBV5-4
TGTGCCAGCAGCTTATGGGAGAAGGGATCACCCCTCCACTTT
CASSLWEKGSPLHF
>once|TRBJ2-5|TRBD2|TRBV7-2
TGTGCCAGCAGCTTAGGACTAGCGGGGGTAGAGACCCAGTACTTC
CASSLGLAGVETQYF
>few|TRBJ1-1|-|TRBV10-3
TGTGCCATCAGTGTAAGCACCAAACCCAAAGCTTTCTTT
CAISVSTKPKAFF
>-|TRBJ2-3|-|TRBV4-1
TGCGCCAGCAGCCAAGTTGGGACACTAATAAACACAGATACGCAGTATTTT
CASSQVGTLINTDTQYF
>-|TRBJ1-3|-|TRBV6-6
TGTGCCAGCAGACGGACAGAGTCCGGTGGAAACACCATATATTTT
CASRRTESGGNTIYF
>-|TRBJ2-5|-|TRBV28
TGTGCCAGCAGCCCCCCTAGCTTGGAGACCCAGTACTTC
CASSPPSLETQYF
>-|TRBJ2-2|-|TRBV5-6
TGTGCCAGCAGCTTGGGGTGGGCTGGCACCGGGGAGCTGTTTTTT
CASSLGWAGTGELFF
>-|TRBJ2-1|TRBD2|TRBV29-1
TGCAGCGTTGTGCCTAGCGGGAGCGGTGAGCAGTTCTTC
CSVVPSGSGEQFF
>-|TRBJ2-3|TRBD2|TRBV19
TGTGCCAGTAGTATCGGACTAGCGGGGGGCACAGATACGCAGTATTTT
CASSIGLAGGTDTQYF
>-|TRBJ2-1|TRBD1|TRBV5-4
TGTGCCAGCAGCCCAGGGGGCGCAGGGTCCTACAATGAGCAGTTCTTC
CASSPGGAGSYNEQFF
>-|TRBJ2-4|TRBD1|TRBV6-5
TGTGCCAGCACCCAGGGGGCCATTCAGTACTTC
CASTQGAIQYF
>-|TRBJ2-5|-|TRBV7-9
TGTGCCAGCAGCTTAGGGGCTCCAGGGATGAGAGAGACCCAGTACTTC
CASSLGAPGMRETQYF
>-|TRBJ2-1|TRBD2|TRBV7-9
TGTGCCAGCAGCTCCGGGACTACCCAATCGTGGGGGGAGCAGTTCTTC
CASSSGTTQSWGEQFF
>-|TRBJ2-7|TRBD2|TRBV29-1
TGCAGCGTTGCCCCGGGACTAGCGGGAGGGAGAAACGAGCAGTACTTC
CSVAPGLAGGRNEQYF
>-|TRBJ1-1|-|TRBV10-3
TGTGCCAGCCCCTGGGGAGAGAACACTGAAGCTTTCTTT
CASPWGENTEAFF
>-|TRBJ1-2|TRBD1|TRBV6-1
TGTGCCAGCAGTTTACAGGGGGAGTATGGCTACACCTTC
CASSLQGEYGYTF
>once|TRBJ1-1|-|TRBV29-1
TGCAGCGGCCGGACAGACCTGAACACTGAAGCTTTCTTT
CSGRTDLNTEAFF
>-|TRBJ1-2|-|TRBV2
TGTGCCAGCAGTGAGAAGGGGTACGGCTACACCTTC
CASSEKGYGYTF
>few|TRBJ2-5|-|TRBV7-3
TGTGCCAGCAGCTTAAGGGGGACTCCCCTAGAGACCCAGTACTTC
CASSLRGTPLETQYF
>-|TRBJ1-5|-|TRBV18
TGTGCCAGCTCCCCGAGGGTAGGGGGAAATCAGCCCCAGCATTTT
CASSPRVGGNQPQHF
>-|TRBJ2-5|TRBD2|TRBV7-2
TGTGCCAGCAGCAGGCTTTTCGGGGGGATTCCGTGGACCCAGTACTTC
CASSRLFGGIPWTQYF
>-|TRBJ1-2|-|TRBV27
TGTGCCAGCAGTTTAATCGGGGGTTCCGATCGTGGCTACACCTTC
CASSLIGGSDRGYTF
>-|TRBJ1-4|-|TRBV30
TGTGCCTATAGCGGTGGTGAAAAACTGTTTTTT
CAYSGGEKLFF
>-|TRBJ2-2|TRBD2|TRBV11-3
TGTGCCAGCAGCTTAGACGCGGGAGCGGGCACCGGGGAGCTGTTTTTT
CASSLDAGAGTGELFF
>-|TRBJ2-5|TRBD1|TRBV2
TGTGCCAGCACAAGACAGGGAAGACAAGAGACCCAGTACTTC
CASTRQGRQETQYF
>-|TRBJ2-3|-|TRBV7-9
TGTGCCAGCAGCCTCCCCTCGGCGGGACGCACAGATACGCAGTATTTT
CASSLPSAGRTDTQYF
>-|TRBJ2-1|TRBD1|TRBV10-3
TGTGCCATCAGATTGACAGGGGGCGGAGATGAGCAGTTCTTC
CAIRLTGGGDEQFF
>-|TRBJ1-1|-|TRBV19
TGTGCCAGTAGTGTCCTCGAGGGGAGGACTGAAGCTTTCTTT
CASSVLEGRTEAFF
>once|TRBJ2-1|TRBD2|TRBV11-1
TGTGCCAGCAGCTTGAGACTAGCGCGTTCCTACAATGAGCAGTTCTTC
CASSLRLARSYNEQFF
>-|TRBJ2-1|-|TRBV7-2
TGTGCCAGCAGCTTTATGGAGAATGAGCAGTTCTTC
CASSFMENEQFF
>-|TRBJ1-4|-|TRBV11-1
TGTGCCAGCAGCTTGCAAAAGGGGACAAAGCTGTTTTTT
CASSLQKGTKLFF
>-|TRBJ1-1|-|TRBV11-1
TGTGCCAGCAGCTTGCAGGGTGGGACTGAAGCTTTCTTT
CASSLQGGTEAFF
>-|TRBJ1-5|TRBD1|TRBV6-1
TGTGCCAGCAGAGAGGACAGGGATCAGCCCCAGCATTTT
CASREDRDQPQHF
>-|TRBJ2-5|TRBD2|TRBV5-1
TGCGCCAGCAGTCATAGCGGGGCGCAAGAGACCCAGTACTTC
CASSHSGAQETQYF
>once|TRBJ1-3|TRBD1|TRBV5-1
TGCGCCAGCAGCTTTACAGGGGCCGGGGGAAACACCATATATTTT
CASSFTGAGGNTIYF
>-|TRBJ2-1|-|TRBV20-1
TGCAGTGCTAGTAACATGGCAGGGCTGTTCTTC
CSASNMAGLFF
>few|TRBJ2-5|-|TRBV6-1
TGTGCCAGCAGTCGGCTAGCCGGTCACCAAGAGACCCAGTACTTC
CASSRLAGHQETQYF
>-|TRBJ1-5|-|TRBV4-3
TGCGCCAGCAGCCACCGGCTAGGCGATCAGCCCCAGCATTTT
CASSHRLGDQPQHF
>-|TRBJ2-1|-|TRBV4-2
TGTGCCAGCAGCCAAGATAGGGAGGAGTACGCTGAGCAGTTCTTC
CASSQDREEYAEQFF
>once|TRBJ2-5|TRBD1|TRBV7-9
TGTGCCAGCAGCCCCGGGACAGATCCCCAAGAGACCCAGTACTTC
CASSPGTDPQETQYF
>-|TRBJ1-2|-|TRBV4-1
TGCGCCAGCAGCCAAGATCAGGGAGGGGGTTTTACCTATGGCTACACCTTC
CASSQDQGGGFTYGYTF
>-|TRBJ1-5|-|TRBV4-1
TGCGCCAGCAGGTCAGTGGGGGGTAGTAGCAATCAGCCCCAGCATTTT
CASRSVGGSSNQPQHF
>-|TRBJ1-2|-|TRBV5-5
TGTGCCAGCAGCTTGGCGGGGGGCAGTGGCTACACCTTC
CASSLAGGSGYTF
>-|TRBJ1-1|-|TRBV7-8
TGTGCCAGCAGCTTACAGGGGATGAACACTGAAGCTTTCTTT
CASSLQGMNTEAFF
>-|TRBJ2-7|TRBD2|TRBV4-1
TGCGCCAGCAGCCAAGTGGGGCTAGCGGGACGCCGGGCTTACGAGCAGTACTTC
CASSQVGLAGRRAYEQYF
>-|TRBJ2-3|TRBD2|TRBV7-9
TGTGCCAGCAGAAAACTAGCGGGGCTCACAGATACGCAGTATTTT
CASRKLAGLTDTQYF